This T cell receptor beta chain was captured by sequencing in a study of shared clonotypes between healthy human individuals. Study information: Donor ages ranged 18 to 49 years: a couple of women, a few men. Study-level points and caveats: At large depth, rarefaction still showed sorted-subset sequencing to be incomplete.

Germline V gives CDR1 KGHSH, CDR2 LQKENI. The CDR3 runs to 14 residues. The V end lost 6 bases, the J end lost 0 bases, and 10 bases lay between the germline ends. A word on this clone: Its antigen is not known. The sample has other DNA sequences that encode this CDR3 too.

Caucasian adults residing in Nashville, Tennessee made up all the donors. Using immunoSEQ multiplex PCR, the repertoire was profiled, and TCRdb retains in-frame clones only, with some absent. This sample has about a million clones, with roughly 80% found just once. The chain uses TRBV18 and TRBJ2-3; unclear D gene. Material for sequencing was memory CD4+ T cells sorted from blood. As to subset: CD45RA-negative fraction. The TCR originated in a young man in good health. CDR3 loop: CASSYSTSTDTQYF. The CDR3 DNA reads TGTGCCAGCTCGTACTCGACAAGCACAGATACGCAGTATTTT.